These 10 T cell receptor beta chains were sequenced from one sample in a study of T cell responses to AZD1222 COVID-19 vaccine. Assay: immunoSEQ multiplex PCR; the TCRdb copy retains only in-frame clones and omits some. The sample holds some 95,000 clones, around 92% seen once. The sample in question was peripheral blood, obtained on day 0 of MenACWY control vaccination. The source is an adult in good health.

The gene calls are TRBV27 and TRBJ2-3; no firm D call. From germline, CDR1 is MNHEY and CDR2 SMNVEV (reference sequence). CDR3 length: 15 amino acids. V shed 8 bases and J shed 1 base, with 16 bases lying between them. The CDR3: CASSNRARGTDTQYF. CDR3 in DNA: TGTGCCAGCTCCAACCGGGCGCGAGGCACAGATACGCAGTATTTT.

The CDR3 DNA sequence: TGTGCCAGCAGCTCGACAGGGGCGTTGAACTATGGCTACACCTTC. It specifies CASSSTGALNYGYTF. The rearrangement uses TRBV7-9 and TRBJ1-2; TRBD1 matches at 8 bases. CDR3 size: 15 residues. V lost 4 bases and J lost 2; bases outside the gene matches: 6. Looked up from germline, CDR1 is SEHNR and CDR2 is FQNEAQ (reference sequence).

The rearrangement uses TRBV19 and TRBJ2-2; D is unresolved. The V end lost 6 bases, the J end lost 11 bases, and 16 bases lay between the germline ends. This CDR3 region has 13 residues. CDR1 is LNHDA and CDR2 is SQIVND in the germline V gene (reference sequence). CDR3 region: CASSRSSLEELFF. As DNA, the CDR3 is TGTGCCAGTAGCCGCTCGAGCCTAGAAGAGCTGTTTTTT.

The V and J genes are TRBV30 and TRBJ1-3, with D uncertain. CDR1 and CDR2 from the germline V gene are GTSNPN and SVGIG (reference sequence). The CDR3 is 15 residues long. V was cut by 3 bases and J by 0 bases, with 12 bases left in between. CDR3 coding DNA: TGTGCCTGGAGAGGTTGGTACAGCTCTGGAAACACCATATATTTT. Translated: CAWRGWYSSGNTIYF.

The sample holds one count of this clone. The chain couples TRBV5-1 to TRBJ2-1; 7 bases line up with TRBD2. Germline values: CDR1 SGHRS, CDR2 YFSETQ. V shed 0 bases, J shed 7 bases, and the junction held 10 bases outside the gene matches. The CDR3 covers 16 residues. CDR3 DNA sequence: TGCGCCAGCAGCTTGGGGGACTATATAGCCCAGAATGAGCAGTTCTTC. Its protein is CASSLGDYIAQNEQFF.

CDR3 residues: CASSLGTGLNTEAFF. The CDR3 coding sequence is TGCGCCAGCAGCTTGGGGACAGGGTTGAACACTGAAGCTTTCTTT. This sequence joins TRBV5-1 and TRBJ1-1; TRBD1 agrees at 8 bases. V was pared by 0 bases and J by 0 bases, with 1 base of the junction left unmatched. The CDR3 is 15 amino acids. CDR1 is SGHRS, CDR2 YFSETQ, per germline.

The chain has TRBV5-6 and TRBJ1-1; D may be TRBD1 (5 bases). The CDR3 has 13 residues. V was shortened by 0 bases and J by 3 bases, with 6 bases between the two germline ends. CDR1 and CDR2 (germline): SGHDT, YYEEEE. CDR3 sequence reads: CASSLGRDTEAFF. The CDR3 nucleotides are TGTGCCAGCAGCTTGGGCAGGGACACTGAAGCTTTCTTT. The entire variable domain, with the rest obtained from reference TRBV5-6 and TRBJ1-1, is as follows: DAGVTQSPTHLIKTRGQQVTLRCSPKSGHDTVSWYQQALGQGPQFIFQYYEEEERQRGNFPDRFSGHQFPNYSSELNVNALLLGDSALYLCASSLGRDTEAFFGQGTRLTVV.

This chain connects TRBV10-3 to TRBJ2-1; TRBD2 agrees at 7 bases. The germline V gene encodes CDR1 ENHRY and CDR2 SYGVKD. The junction had 13 bases not matched to a gene; V was cut back by 5 bases and J by 0 bases. CDR3 length equals 18 residues. CDR3 sequence (DNA): TGTGCCATCAGTCCCGGTCCCAGCGGGGCCAACTCCTACAATGAGCAGTTCTTC. This gives the protein CAISPGPSGANSYNEQFF.

The gene calls are TRBV25-1 and TRBJ1-3, with D tentatively TRBD1 (6 bases). There are 15 residues in the CDR3. Deletions cut 6 bases from V and 2 bases from J, with 14 bases between. Germline V CDR1 and CDR2: MGHDK, SYGVNS. CDR3 protein: CASRTQGVTGNTIYF. CDR3 DNA: TGTGCCAGCAGGACACAGGGAGTGACTGGAAACACCATATATTTT.

This clone was found once. The chain links TRBV9 to TRBJ1-2; D unclear. Trimming took off 4 bases at V and 4 bases at J, with 14 bases between the two ends. Germline V gene lookup returns CDR1 SGDLS and CDR2 YYNGEE. There are 14 residues in the CDR3. Here the CDR3 reads CASSPDLGPYGYTF. The CDR3 nucleotides read TGTGCCAGCAGCCCCGACCTCGGTCCCTATGGCTACACCTTC.